This section outlines one T cell receptor beta chain sequence together with its context. This specimen comes from a study of CD8 T cells in Susac syndrome. Through negative isolation, CD4+ and CD8+ T cells were obtained, while TEMRA cells were enriched using FACS. cDNA came from approximately 0.5 to 1 ug RNA primed by random hexamers. By means of immunoSEQ multiplex PCR, TCR beta CDR3 spanning 54 Vbeta and 13 Jbeta underwent amplification. One entry per CDR3 protein, called by TCRdb with MiXCR from the immunoSEQ multiplex PCR reads. Of around 170,000 distinct CDR3 sequences listed, about 94% were seen once; the top ten hold around 0.096%. V dropped 5 bases and J dropped 3; count of bases not matched to a gene: 4. The germline V gene has CDR1 DFQATT and CDR2 SNEGSKA (reference sequence). CDR3 length equals 13 residues.

This sequence joins TRBV20-1 and TRBJ2-5, with 9 nucleotides matching TRBD2. The sequenced sample was CD4+ T cells from PBMCs. The TCR was taken from a human donor with Susac syndrome. The CDR3 spells CSAWRGGEETQYF. CDR3 nucleotides: TGCAGTGCTTGGCGGGGGGGCGAAGAGACCCAGTACTTC.